The TCR beta chain under discussion was sequenced for a study of CXCR3-negative and CXCR3-positive naive CD8 T cells. The method, 5' RACE with UMI labels, was used to prepare the TRB cDNA libraries. TCRdb reprocessed the 5' RACE reads and keeps a single row for each CDR3 protein, giving no DNA. The sample table sets out around 140,000 distinct CDR3 sequences. Germline lookup yields CDR1 KGHSH and CDR2 LQKENI. CDR3 size: 15 residues. In the case of this clonotype: Its antigen remains unknown.

Definition of naive CD8+ T cells rested on a CD45RO-CCR7+CD27+CD95- profile. Study conclusions and caveats: The study found comparably high diversity in both naive subsets and much lower diversity in memory CD8+ cells. The study found that naive CXCR3-negative and CXCR3-positive cells shared TRBV-TRBJ usage, while memory cells differed. Naive cells positive for CXCR3 carried more hydrophobic TRB CDR3s than CXCR3-negative ones. CXCR3 levels fell partly with cryopreservation; most assays relied on fresh PBMCs.

This TCR came from a human donor in good health. Some clones in this sample may be carry-over from other donors' samples. Sequenced input: naive CXCR3+ CD8+ T cells from blood. Subset here: CD45RO-CCR7+CD27+CD95- naive CD8+ T cells expressing CXCR3 (TNR3+). This chain links TRBV18 with TRBJ1-1; there is no DNA to check the TCRdb D call of TRBD1. CDR3 amino acids: CASSPPGDLDTEAFF.